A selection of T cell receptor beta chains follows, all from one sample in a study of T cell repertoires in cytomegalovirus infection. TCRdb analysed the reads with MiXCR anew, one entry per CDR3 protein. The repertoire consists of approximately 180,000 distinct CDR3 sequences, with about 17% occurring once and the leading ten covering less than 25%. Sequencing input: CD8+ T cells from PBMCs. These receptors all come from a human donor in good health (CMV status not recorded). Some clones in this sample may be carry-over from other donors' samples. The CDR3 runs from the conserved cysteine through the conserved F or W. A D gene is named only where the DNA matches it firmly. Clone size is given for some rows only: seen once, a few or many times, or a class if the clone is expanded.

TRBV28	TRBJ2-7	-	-	TGTGCCAGCAGTTTTTCCGACATGCTGACCTACGAGCAGTACTTC	CASSFSDMLTYEQYF
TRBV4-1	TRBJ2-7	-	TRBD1	TGCGCCAGCAGCCAAGATCAGGGACAGGGCTACTACGAGCAGTACTTC	CASSQDQGQGYYEQYF
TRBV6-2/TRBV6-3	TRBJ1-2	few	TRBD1	TGTGCCAGCAGTTACTCCTTGGACAGGGGCGACTATGGCTACACCTTC	CASSYSLDRGDYGYTF
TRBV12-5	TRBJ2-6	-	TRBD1	TGTGCTAGTGGTTTGCCCCCACCGGGACAGGGAGACTCTGGGGCCAACGTCCTGACTTTC	CASGLPPPGQGDSGANVLTF
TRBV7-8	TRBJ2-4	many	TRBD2	TGTGCCAGCAGCACTCGGACTAGCGGGGTCAAAAACATTCAGTACTTC	CASSTRTSGVKNIQYF
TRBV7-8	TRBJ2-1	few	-	TGTGCCAGCAGCGCAGGTGGGGCCCACAATGAGCAGTTCTTC	CASSAGGAHNEQFF
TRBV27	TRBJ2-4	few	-	TGTGCCAGCAGTTTAACCCCAGGCATTCAGTACTTC	CASSLTPGIQYF
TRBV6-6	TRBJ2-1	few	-	TGTGCCAGCAGTTCGGGGGGCGAGGTTCGGGGCTACAATGAGCAGTTCTTC	CASSSGGEVRGYNEQFF
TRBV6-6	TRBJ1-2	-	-	TGTGCCAGCAGTTACTGGTTACAGGATGCTAACTATGGCTACACCTTC	CASSYWLQDANYGYTF
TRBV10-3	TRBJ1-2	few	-	TGTGCCATCTCGGCAGGGATCAACTATGGCTACACCTTC	CAISAGINYGYTF
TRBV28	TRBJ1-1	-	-	TGTGCCAGCAGTTTATATGGGGAGCTGAACACTGAAGCTTTCTTT	CASSLYGELNTEAFF
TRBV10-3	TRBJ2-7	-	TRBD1	TGTGCCATCAAGGGGACAGGGGATTCCTACGAGCAGTACTTC	CAIKGTGDSYEQYF
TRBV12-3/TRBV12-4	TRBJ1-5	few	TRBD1	TGTGCCAGCAGCCCCCAACAGGGGGCCACTCAGCCCCAGCATTTT	CASSPQQGATQPQHF
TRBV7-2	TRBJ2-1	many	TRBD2	TGTGCCAGCAGCTTAACTGGGGGACTAGCGGGGGCAAATGAGCAGTTCTTC	CASSLTGGLAGANEQFF
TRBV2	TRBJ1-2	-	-	TGTGCCATCAGGGACCGTGGCTACACCTTC	CAIRDRGYTF
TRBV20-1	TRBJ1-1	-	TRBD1	TGCAGTGCTATATTTCTGAGGACAGGTGAAGCTTTCTTT	CSAIFLRTGEAFF
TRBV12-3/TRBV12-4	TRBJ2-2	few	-	TGTGCCAGCAGTCCGACCGGGGCCGGGATATACACCGGGGAGCTGTTTTTT	CASSPTGAGIYTGELFF
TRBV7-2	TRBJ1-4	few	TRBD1	TGTGCCAGCAGCTTAACAGGGGTTCAGGGTAATGAAAAACTGTTTTTT	CASSLTGVQGNEKLFF